The 32 T cell receptor beta chains listed next were all sequenced from one sample in a study of OX40 agonist ivuxolimab in advanced cancers. Assay: immunoSEQ multiplex PCR; the TCRdb copy retains only in-frame clones and omits some. The table lists roughly 58,000 clones, around nine tenths of them singletons. The sequencing here drew on CD4+ or CD8+ T cells sorted from blood, taken in a trial of the OX40 agonist ivuxolimab. These receptor sequences come from an adult with an advanced solid tumor such as melanoma, head and neck, liver or kidney cancer.

As concerns this clone: One junction end disagrees with the germline gene, perhaps due to a read error. The CDR3 here is CASSLSSGGEQFF. The CDR3 region has the DNA TGTGCTAGCAGCTTATCTTCGGGCGGTGAGCAGTTCTTC. V gene TRBV7-7 combines with J gene TRBJ2-1; D gene unclear. CDR3 length: 13 residues. The germline V gene encodes CDR1 SSHAT and CDR2 FNYEAQ (reference sequence).

This chain joins TRBV30 and TRBJ2-5; 9 bases align to TRBD1. V was pared by 5 bases and J by 11 bases, with 15 bases of the junction left unmatched. Germline V lookup: CDR1 GTSNPN, CDR2 SVGIG (reference sequence). The CDR3 has 14 residues. The CDR3 sequence: CAWDYRDRANRQYF. The CDR3, as DNA: TGTGCCTGGGATTACCGGGACAGGGCAAACCGACAGTACTTC.

The chain uses TRBV6-1 and TRBJ2-7; 8 nucleotides match TRBD1. The junction had 3 bases not matched to a gene; V was cut back by 6 bases and J by 5 bases. The CDR3 extends over 12 amino acids. Germline assignment: CDR1 MNHNS and CDR2 SASEGT. DNA of the CDR3: TGTGCCAGCAGGACAGGGGTCCACGAGCAGTACTTC. Amino acids: CASRTGVHEQYF.

On this clone itself: A junction boundary mismatches the germline segment, possibly from a read error. The chain is built from TRBV7-7 and TRBJ2-2; perhaps TRBD2 as D (5 bases). This CDR3 is built from 14 residues. Looked up from germline, CDR1 is SSHAT and CDR2 is FNYEAQ (reference sequence). The CDR3 sequence is CASRAGENTGELFF. The DNA for the CDR3 is TGTGCTAGCAGAGCCGGGGAAAACACCGGGGAGCTGTTTTTT.

The CDR3 reads CASGSRVSDEQFF. CDR3 DNA: TGTGCTAGTGGTTCCAGGGTTTCTGATGAGCAGTTCTTC. The chain links TRBV12-5 to TRBJ2-1, with D perhaps TRBD1 (5 bases). The CDR3 contains 13 residues. Trimming took off 4 bases at V and 8 bases at J, with 12 bases between the two ends. Per the germline V gene, CDR1 is LGHNT and CDR2 is FRNRAP.

The V call is TRBV4-2, the J call TRBJ2-1; D may correspond to TRBD1 or TRBD2 (7 bases each). The germline gives CDR1 LGHNA, CDR2 YNFKEQ. Trimming removed 2 bases from V and 4 bases from J, with 12 bases in between. The CDR3 has 15 residues. CDR3 in amino acids: CASSQQGGPYNEQFF. As DNA, the CDR3 is TGTGCCAGCAGCCAACAGGGGGGGCCGTACAATGAGCAGTTCTTC.

The rearrangement uses TRBV18 and TRBJ2-6, with D possibly TRBD1 on 6 matching bases. In germline, CDR1 is KGHSH, CDR2 LQKENI. V was shortened by 6 bases and J by 0 bases, with 12 bases between the two germline ends. The CDR3 is 16 amino acids. In DNA, the CDR3 is TGTGCCAGCTCCCAGGGGTGGGGCTCTGGGGCCAACGTCCTGACTTTC. Protein sequence: CASSQGWGSGANVLTF.

The chain joins TRBV6-1 to TRBJ1-2, with D perhaps TRBD1 (5 bases). The V end lost 7 bases, the J end lost 3 bases, and 15 bases lay between the germline ends. This CDR3 contains 14 residues. In germline, CDR1 is MNHNS, CDR2 SASEGT. The CDR3 DNA follows: TGTGCCAGCAACCCCCACGGGGCTTACTATGGCTACACCTTC. Translated, it gives CASNPHGAYYGYTF.

This chain uses TRBV9 with TRBJ2-5, with TRBD1 identical over 9 bases. The germline V gene has CDR1 SGDLS and CDR2 YYNGEE. The CDR3 covers 15 residues. Trimming took 4 bases from V and 5 from J; bases not matched to a gene: 9. CDR3 region: CASSPWTGVAETQYF. CDR3 sequence (DNA): TGTGCCAGCAGCCCATGGACAGGGGTGGCGGAGACCCAGTACTTC.

This rearrangement joins TRBV18 to TRBJ2-3; D is perhaps TRBD1 (5 bases). Germline CDR1 and CDR2: KGHSH and LQKENI. CDR3 size: 14 residues. V lost 6 bases to trimming and J lost 2 bases, with 12 bases between them. The CDR3 region is CASSITGYTDTQYF. CDR3 coding DNA: TGTGCCAGCTCCATAACAGGCTACACAGATACGCAGTATTTT.

The table lists this clone with a count of one. The chain links TRBV5-8 to TRBJ2-2; D is possibly TRBD2 (6 bases). This CDR3 region has 14 residues. Germline V gene lookup returns CDR1 SGHTS and CDR2 YDEGEE. V was trimmed by 4 bases and J by 5 bases, leaving 12 bases between them. The CDR3 DNA is TGTGCCAGCAGCCGACTTGGGGGGACCGGGGAGCTGTTTTTT. Protein sequence: CASSRLGGTGELFF.

This clone appeared once. An end of the junction does not agree with germline; a read error may underlie this. The rearrangement links TRBV7-7 to TRBJ2-5; possible D gene TRBD1, 6 bases. Looked up from germline, CDR1 is SSHAT and CDR2 is FNYEAQ (reference sequence). This CDR3 is built from 15 residues. CDR3 DNA sequence: TGTGCTAGCAGCCGGCAGGGGTTTCGTGCAGAGACCCAGTACTTC. Translated: CASSRQGFRAETQYF.

CDR3 sequence reads: CAISDGIMSSSGANVLTF. DNA of the CDR3: TGTGCCATCAGTGATGGTATTATGTCAAGCTCTGGGGCCAACGTCCTGACTTTC. The V gene is TRBV10-3, the J gene TRBJ2-6; no reliable D call. The CDR3 has 18 amino acids. The V gene's germline CDR1 is ENHRY and CDR2 SYGVKD. The V gene lost 3 bases and the J gene lost 0 bases, with 15 bases spanning the gap.

This chain links TRBV18 with TRBJ2-4, with 13 bases aligning to TRBD2. J gave up 0 bases and V 3 bases, and 8 bases lay outside the gene matches. The germline CDR1 and CDR2 sequences are KGHSH and LQKENI. The CDR3 is 19 residues long. The CDR3 nucleotides are TGTGCCAGCTCACCTGGGACTAGCGGGGACCATATAGCCAAAAACATTCAGTACTTC. Translation gives CASSPGTSGDHIAKNIQYF.

The chain couples TRBV6-5 to TRBJ1-5; TRBD1 might be the D (6 bases). Germline V lookup: CDR1 MNHEY, CDR2 SVGAGI. CDR3 size: 13 residues. With 6 bases removed from V and 7 bases from J, the gap between germline ends came to 13 bases. The chain's CDR3 is CASRLDRSQPQHF. CDR3 DNA sequence: TGTGCCAGCAGGCTAGACAGGTCCCAGCCCCAGCATTTT.

V usage is TRBV7-6 and J usage is TRBJ2-2, with TRBD1 identical over 8 bases. V lost 5 bases and J lost 2; bases outside the gene matches: 4. CDR3 length: 15 amino acids. Per the germline V gene, CDR1 is SGHVS and CDR2 is FNYEAQ. The CDR3 DNA follows: TGTGCCAGCAGCAAACAGGGGGGCAACACCGGGGAGCTGTTTTTT. It specifies CASSKQGGNTGELFF. The full variable domain, completed using reference TRBV7-6 and TRBJ2-2, is GAGVSQSPRYKVTKRGQDVALRCDPISGHVSLYWYRQALGQGPEFLTYFNYEAQQDKSGLPNDRFSAERPEGSISTLTIQRTEQRDSAMYRCASSKQGGNTGELFFGEGSRLTVL.

This chain uses TRBV19 with TRBJ1-4; D is undetermined. This CDR3 is built from 13 residues. CDR1 LNHDA and CDR2 SQIVND come from the germline V gene (reference sequence). Trimming stripped 8 bases from V and 8 bases from J, with 15 bases between. CDR3 in amino acids: CASAWTLGEKLFF. In DNA, the CDR3 is TGTGCCAGTGCCTGGACTTTGGGAGAAAAACTGTTTTTT.

The chain carries TRBV5-6 and TRBJ1-2; maybe TRBD1 (6 bases). The CDR3 loop spans 16 amino acids. V lost 1 base to trimming and J lost 7 bases, with 20 bases between them. Germline V gives CDR1 SGHDT, CDR2 YYEEEE. CDR3 DNA sequence: TGTGCCAGCAGCTTGTTAGGGGGGGTTCGTGTTGGTGGCTACACCTTC. Translated, it gives CASSLLGGVRVGGYTF.

The rearrangement uses TRBV5-5 and TRBJ1-2; 7 bases are shared with TRBD1. CDR3 length equals 16 residues. From germline, CDR1 is SGHKS and CDR2 YYEKEE (reference sequence). With 4 bases clipped from V and 4 bases from J, the junction kept 13 bases outside the gene matches. The CDR3 region is CASSPGAGGVIYGYTF. In DNA, the CDR3 is TGTGCCAGCAGCCCGGGGGCAGGGGGAGTTATCTATGGCTACACCTTC.

This chain links TRBV11-2 with TRBJ2-1, with D perhaps being TRBD1 or TRBD2 (5 bases each). There are 15 residues in the CDR3. Germline values: CDR1 SGHAT, CDR2 FQNNGV. Trimming removed 9 bases at V and 1 base at J, with 16 bases between. The CDR3 region is CASIPYGASYNEQFF. CDR3 coding DNA: TGTGCCAGTATACCGTACGGGGCTTCCTACAATGAGCAGTTCTTC.

This chain connects TRBV19 to TRBJ1-2; the D is unclear. CDR1 and CDR2 from the germline V gene are LNHDA and SQIVND (reference sequence). V lost 2 bases and J 6 bases, leaving 16 bases between the germline ends. The CDR3 totals 15 residues. CDR3 in amino acids: CASSIRPGLTNGYTF. Written as DNA, the CDR3 is TGTGCCAGTAGTATAAGGCCAGGCCTAACTAATGGCTACACCTTC.

Only a few counts were recorded for this clone. J is TRBJ2-7 and V is TRBV7-9; TRBD1 aligns across 7 bases. CDR1 is SEHNR and CDR2 is FQNEAQ in the germline V gene (reference sequence). CDR3 length equals 16 residues. Unmatched junction bases numbered 11, after V lost 3 bases and J lost 3 bases. This chain's CDR3 is CASSLYGGQPSYEQYF. DNA of the CDR3: TGTGCCAGCAGCTTGTATGGGGGACAGCCGAGCTACGAGCAGTACTTC. Filled out from reference TRBV7-9 and TRBJ2-7, the complete variable domain reads DTGVSQNPRHKITKRGQNVTFRCDPISEHNRLYWYRQTLGQGPEFLTYFQNEAQLEKSRLLSDRFSAERPKGSFSTLEIQRTEQGDSAMYLCASSLYGGQPSYEQYFGPGTRLTVT.

The genes are TRBV10-3 and TRBJ2-7; a possible D gene is TRBD1 (6 bases). From germline, CDR1 is ENHRY and CDR2 SYGVKD. Trimming removed 5 bases from V and 5 bases from J, with 19 bases in between. CDR3 length: 15 amino acids. The CDR3 nucleotides are TGTGCCATCAGTAAAAATGGGGGCAGTTTTGACGAGCAGTACTTC. Protein product: CAISKNGGSFDEQYF.

The rearrangement joins TRBV5-6 to TRBJ2-1, with no clear D. V dropped 2 bases and J dropped 5 bases, with 2 bases sitting between them. The length of the CDR3 is 11 residues. Germline-derived CDR1 and CDR2 are SGHDT and YYEEEE. The CDR3 DNA sequence: TGTGCCAGCAGCTTCGACAATGAGCAGTTCTTC. Residues: CASSFDNEQFF.

This chain connects TRBV19 to TRBJ2-5; D is undetermined. The CDR3 extends over 14 amino acids. Per the germline V gene, CDR1 is LNHDA and CDR2 is SQIVND (reference sequence). V was cut by 1 base and J by 5 bases, with 11 bases left in between. CDR3 residues: CASSIGDSRETQYF. The CDR3 DNA is TGTGCCAGTAGTATAGGGGATAGTCGGGAGACCCAGTACTTC.

The chain links TRBV18 to TRBJ1-3; possibly TRBD1 for D (5 bases). The CDR3 runs to 17 residues. Germline V gene lookup returns CDR1 KGHSH and CDR2 LQKENI. The ends were cut back, 3 bases at V and 0 bases at J, with 15 bases in the middle. The CDR3, as DNA: TGTGCCAGCTCACCGCCGGGGCCCAGACCCTCTGGAAACACCATATATTTT. Translated: CASSPPGPRPSGNTIYF.

The chain recombines TRBV10-2 with TRBJ1-2; 7 bases are shared with TRBD1. CDR1 is WSHSY and CDR2 is SAAADI in the germline V gene. V trimming: 5 bases; J trimming: 2 bases; junction bases outside the gene matches: 2. The CDR3 is 13 amino acids. The CDR3 DNA follows: TGCGCCAGCAGTTGGGACAGCAACTATGGCTACACCTTC. Translation gives CASSWDSNYGYTF.

The V gene is TRBV5-1, the J gene TRBJ1-4; 8 bases are shared with TRBD1. The V gene end was trimmed by 2 bases and the J gene end by 5 bases; junction bases not matched to a gene: 2. The CDR3 has 14 residues. Germline V gives CDR1 SGHRS, CDR2 YFSETQ. CDR3 nucleotides: TGCGCCAGCAGCTTTGGACAGGGCAATGAAAAACTGTTTTTT. Protein: CASSFGQGNEKLFF.

The V and J genes are TRBV5-1 and TRBJ2-3; 10 bases match TRBD2. CDR1 and CDR2 from the germline V gene are SGHRS and YFSETQ. V trimming: 4 bases; J trimming: 7 bases; junction bases outside the gene matches: 12. The CDR3 consists of 16 residues. CDR3 bases: TGCGCCAGCAGCACCCAAGCGGGGGGGATGGGGAATACGCAGTATTTT. Translated: CASSTQAGGMGNTQYF.

The chain links TRBV5-1 to TRBJ2-7; TRBD1 agrees at 8 bases. CDR3 length equals 14 residues. Germline CDR1 SGHRS, CDR2 YFSETQ. The trim removed 0 bases at V and 6 bases at J, leaving 5 bases unmatched. CDR3 coding DNA: TGCGCCAGCAGCTTGGGGACAGGGAGAATCGAGCAGTACTTC. This codes for CASSLGTGRIEQYF.

V gene TRBV18 combines with J gene TRBJ2-1, with TRBD2 identical over 9 bases. From germline, CDR1 is KGHSH and CDR2 LQKENI. The CDR3 runs 16 residues. The V segment lost 0 bases and the J segment 4 bases; nucleotides outside the gene matches: 4. CDR3 nucleotides: TGTGCCAGCTCACCACCCCAACTAGCGGGTTACAATGAGCAGTTCTTC. This codes for CASSPPQLAGYNEQFF.

The V gene is TRBV6-5, the J gene TRBJ2-7; D might be TRBD1 (5 bases). From germline, CDR1 is MNHEY and CDR2 SVGAGI. The CDR3 spans 14 residues. Trimming pared 6 bases from V and 0 bases from J, leaving 12 bases between. The CDR3 is CASRPTTASYEQYF. The CDR3, as DNA: TGTGCCAGCAGACCCACGACAGCCTCCTACGAGCAGTACTTC.